A single sample is the source of the 11 T cell receptor beta chains below, sequenced in a study of T-cell reconstitution after alpha-beta-depleted transplantation in children. The TCRbeta library incorporated unique molecular identifiers. TCRdb recomputed calls from the PCR reads with MiXCR, one row per CDR3 protein. This table has about 360,000 distinct CDR3 sequences, about 14% appearing once. Sequences were derived from PBMCs, sampled from the stem cell graft. The receptor set was obtained from a human donor who donated a stem cell graft to a child with Fanconi anemia.

For this clonotype: A much larger clone differs from this one at a single base, so this may be a read error. The chain carries TRBV28 and TRBJ1-5; tentatively, D is TRBD1 (6 bases). The CDR3 length is 16 residues. Looked up from germline, CDR1 is MDHEN and CDR2 is SYDVKM. The CDR3 loop reads CASSSATGNSNKPQHF. The CDR3, as DNA: TGTGCCAGCAGTTCAGCGACAGGAAATAGCAATAAGCCCCAGCATTTT.

The sample holds a few counts of this clonotype. CDR3 nucleotides: TGTGCCAGCAGTTTCGGGGAGGGCGATCAGCCCCAGCATTTT. Amino acid sequence: CASSFGEGDQPQHF. V gene TRBV28 combines with J gene TRBJ1-5; D uncertain. V lost 3 bases, J lost 5 bases, and 11 bases lay in between. CDR1 and CDR2 from the germline V gene are MDHEN and SYDVKM. The CDR3 loop spans 14 amino acids.

In its sample, this clonotype was seen a few times. This rearrangement joins TRBV7-9 to TRBJ1-2; TRBD1 matches 9 bases. The CDR3 totals 14 residues. Unmatched junction bases numbered 6, after V lost 3 bases and J lost 7 bases. CDR1 SEHNR and CDR2 FQNEAQ come from the germline V gene (reference sequence). CDR3 DNA sequence: TGTGCCAGCAGCTTGGGACAGGGCAGCACTGGCTACACCTTC. Protein sequence: CASSLGQGSTGYTF.

This chain connects TRBV15 to TRBJ2-3, with no clear D. V dropped 2 bases and J dropped 2 bases, with 8 bases sitting between them. This CDR3 region has 14 residues. Germline CDR1 is LNHNV and CDR2 is YYDKDF (reference sequence). CDR3 in amino acids: CATSRPGDTDTQYF. The CDR3 DNA follows: TGTGCCACCAGCAGACCAGGAGACACAGATACGCAGTATTTT.

This clonotype was seen many times. CDR3 bases: TGTGCCAGCAGCCCCCGACCCGACGGCTACGAGCAGTACTTC. This sequence encodes CASSPRPDGYEQYF. J is TRBJ2-7 and V is TRBV9, with D hard to call. Between the trimmed V and J ends, which lost 4 bases and 3 bases, there was a span of 14 bases. The germline gives CDR1 SGDLS, CDR2 YYNGEE. The CDR3 loop spans 14 amino acids.

The chain has TRBV20-1 and TRBJ2-7; D may be TRBD1 (5 bases). V was trimmed by 7 bases and J by 0 bases, leaving 13 bases between them. This CDR3 has 13 residues. From germline, CDR1 is DFQATT and CDR2 SNEGSKA (reference sequence). The CDR3 loop reads CSVPGQASYEQYF. CDR3 bases: TGCAGTGTCCCAGGGCAGGCCTCCTACGAGCAGTACTTC.

This clonotype occurred a few times. The gene calls are TRBV5-1 and TRBJ1-1; D is possibly TRBD1 (6 bases). CDR3 length: 15 residues. V lost 6 bases to trimming and J lost 3 bases, with 18 bases between them. Germline V gives CDR1 SGHRS, CDR2 YFSETQ. The CDR3 sequence is CASNQKGAGDTEAFF. The CDR3 DNA sequence: TGCGCCAGCAACCAGAAAGGCGCAGGGGACACTGAAGCTTTCTTT.

This clonotype was seen ten or more times. The chain has TRBV5-1 and TRBJ2-2; D ambiguous. Trimming took off 0 bases at V and 6 bases at J, with 9 bases between the two ends. Per germline, CDR1 SGHRS and CDR2 YFSETQ. The CDR3 spans 14 residues. Here the CDR3 DNA reads TGCGCCAGCAGCTTGGTTGATGGGGCCGGGGAGCTGTTTTTT. Translation gives CASSLVDGAGELFF.

The rearrangement uses TRBV20-1 and TRBJ1-2; D might be TRBD1 (5 bases). CDR3 length equals 14 residues. Trimming took off 0 bases at V and 8 bases at J, with 16 bases between the two ends. Germline V gene lookup returns CDR1 DFQATT and CDR2 SNEGSKA (reference sequence). The CDR3 DNA is TGCAGTGCTAGAGATGCCAGGGCCCTCTGGGGCTACACCTTC. It is translated as CSARDARALWGYTF.

This clonotype came up a few times. The CDR3 DNA is TGTGCCAGCAGCTTCAAGACAGGGACCCTCTCGGATGAGCAGTTCTTC. Its translation: CASSFKTGTLSDEQFF. The gene calls are TRBV5-5 and TRBJ2-1, with 7 bases matching TRBD1. Germline V gene sequence: CDR1 SGHKS, CDR2 YYEKEE (reference sequence). The CDR3 is 16 amino acids. J gave up 8 bases and V 2 bases, and 13 bases lay outside the gene matches.

This clonotype was counted at least ten times. V usage is TRBV20-1 and J usage is TRBJ1-1; D is uncertain. The CDR3 totals 15 residues. V shed 1 base and J shed 4 bases, with 16 bases lying between them. CDR1 and CDR2 (germline): DFQATT, SNEGSKA (reference sequence). The CDR3 DNA reads as TGCAGTGCTAGAGCCCCGGCCCTGAGGGTCACTGAAGCTTTCTTT. Its protein product is CSARAPALRVTEAFF.